A selection of T cell receptor beta chains follows, all from one sample in a study of T cell responses to AZD1222 COVID-19 vaccine. Assay: immunoSEQ multiplex PCR; the TCRdb copy retains only in-frame clones and omits some. Of 100,000 to 150,000 clones listed, 80% to 95% are singletons. Sequenced material: peripheral blood, taken on day 0 of AZD1222 vaccination. The source is an adult in good health. The CDR3 runs from the conserved cysteine through the conserved F or W. The D gene is left open where the match is weak. Rows give clone size only sometimes, using once, few, many, or a class for an expanded clone.

j_gene: TRBJ2-1; v_gene: TRBV9; d_gene: TRBD2; abundance: NA; CDR3aa: CASNPASGNEQFF; CDR3nt: TGTGCCAGCAATCCCGCTAGCGGGAATGAGCAGTTCTTC
j_gene: TRBJ2-1; v_gene: TRBV29-1; d_gene: NA; abundance: few; CDR3aa: CSVELAGRFSYNEQFF; CDR3nt: TGCAGCGTTGAGTTGGCGGGGAGATTCTCCTACAATGAGCAGTTCTTC
j_gene: TRBJ1-2; v_gene: TRBV7-2; d_gene: NA; abundance: NA; CDR3aa: CASSFSRGYTF; CDR3nt: TGTGCCAGCAGCTTCAGTCGGGGCTACACCTTC
j_gene: TRBJ2-5; v_gene: TRBV24-1; d_gene: TRBD2; abundance: NA; CDR3aa: CATSESGLQYF; CDR3nt: TGTGCCACCAGTGAGTCGGGACTACAGTACTTC
j_gene: TRBJ1-3; v_gene: TRBV5-4; d_gene: NA; abundance: NA; CDR3aa: CASSLVQGTGNTIYF; CDR3nt: TGTGCCAGCAGCTTGGTGCAGGGAACTGGAAACACCATATATTTT
j_gene: TRBJ2-2; v_gene: TRBV11-3; d_gene: TRBD2; abundance: NA; CDR3aa: CASSLGLAGGGGELFF; CDR3nt: TGTGCCAGCAGCTTGGGACTAGCGGGAGGTGGCGGGGAGCTGTTTTTT
j_gene: TRBJ1-6; v_gene: TRBV6-2/TRBV6-3; d_gene: NA; abundance: NA; CDR3aa: CASSPNPSRDNSPLHF; CDR3nt: TGTGCCAGCAGCCCGAATCCGTCTCGAGATAATTCACCCCTCCACTTT
j_gene: TRBJ2-7; v_gene: TRBV19; d_gene: NA; abundance: NA; CDR3aa: CASSETGLWEQYF; CDR3nt: TGTGCCAGTAGTGAAACAGGGTTGTGGGAGCAGTACTTC
j_gene: TRBJ2-3; v_gene: TRBV9; d_gene: NA; abundance: NA; CDR3aa: CASSVEGHPDTQYF; CDR3nt: TGTGCCAGCAGCGTAGAGGGCCACCCCGATACGCAGTATTTT
j_gene: TRBJ2-1; v_gene: TRBV5-1; d_gene: NA; abundance: NA; CDR3aa: CASSGSLNEQFF; CDR3nt: TGCGCCAGCAGCGGGAGTCTGAATGAGCAGTTCTTC
j_gene: TRBJ2-7; v_gene: TRBV27; d_gene: NA; abundance: NA; CDR3aa: CASSPRRPYEQYF; CDR3nt: TGTGCCAGCAGTCCGAGGAGGCCTTACGAGCAGTACTTC
j_gene: TRBJ2-1; v_gene: TRBV2; d_gene: NA; abundance: once; CDR3aa: CASMFFQRPYNEQFF; CDR3nt: TGTGCCAGCATGTTTTTCCAGCGGCCCTACAATGAGCAGTTCTTC
j_gene: TRBJ1-2; v_gene: TRBV11-2; d_gene: TRBD1; abundance: once; CDR3aa: CASSLLKRDRGTPSF; CDR3nt: TGTGCCAGCAGCCTCTTAAAGCGGGACAGAGGGACGCCTTCATTC
j_gene: TRBJ1-4; v_gene: TRBV7-8; d_gene: NA; abundance: NA; CDR3aa: CASSSGTVNEKLFF; CDR3nt: TGTGCCAGCAGCTCCGGGACGGTCAATGAAAAACTGTTTTTT
j_gene: TRBJ1-1; v_gene: TRBV4-2; d_gene: NA; abundance: NA; CDR3aa: CASSQVTGIGTTEAFF; CDR3nt: TGTGCCAGCAGCCAGGTGACAGGTATTGGGACGACTGAAGCTTTCTTT
j_gene: TRBJ2-7; v_gene: TRBV28; d_gene: TRBD1; abundance: NA; CDR3aa: CATNGAGGVFEQYF; CDR3nt: TGTGCCACCAATGGGGCAGGGGGCGTTTTCGAGCAGTACTTC
j_gene: TRBJ2-7; v_gene: TRBV5-6; d_gene: NA; abundance: NA; CDR3aa: CASSSNSYEQYF; CDR3nt: TGTGCCAGCAGCTCCAACAGCTACGAGCAGTACTTC
j_gene: TRBJ2-3; v_gene: TRBV7-9; d_gene: TRBD2; abundance: NA; CDR3aa: CASSPKLGLAAWDTQYF; CDR3nt: TGTGCCAGCAGCCCGAAACTAGGACTAGCGGCCTGGGATACGCAGTATTTT
j_gene: TRBJ1-3; v_gene: TRBV30; d_gene: NA; abundance: NA; CDR3aa: CAWSPGVSGNTIYF; CDR3nt: TGTGCCTGGAGCCCAGGGGTCTCTGGAAACACCATATATTTT
j_gene: TRBJ2-2; v_gene: TRBV9; d_gene: NA; abundance: NA; CDR3aa: CASSVAVQLNTGELFF; CDR3nt: TGTGCCAGCAGCGTAGCAGTTCAACTGAACACCGGGGAGCTGTTTTTT
j_gene: TRBJ2-2; v_gene: TRBV16; d_gene: NA; abundance: NA; CDR3aa: CASSQSRGALNTGELFF; CDR3nt: TGTGCCAGCAGCCAATCACGGGGGGCCCTAAACACCGGGGAGCTGTTTTTT
j_gene: TRBJ1-2; v_gene: TRBV30; d_gene: TRBD1; abundance: NA; CDR3aa: CAWSSRPGQGQRVSYTF; CDR3nt: TGTGCCTGGAGCAGTAGACCCGGACAGGGGCAAAGAGTAAGCTACACCTTC
j_gene: TRBJ2-1; v_gene: TRBV10-3; d_gene: TRBD2; abundance: NA; CDR3aa: CAISESGKREEQFF; CDR3nt: TGTGCCATCAGTGAGTCTGGAAAGCGGGAGGAGCAGTTCTTC
j_gene: TRBJ2-7; v_gene: TRBV6-5; d_gene: NA; abundance: NA; CDR3aa: CASSPLGEQYF; CDR3nt: TGTGCCAGCAGTCCACTGGGGGAGCAGTACTTC
j_gene: TRBJ2-7; v_gene: TRBV19; d_gene: TRBD2; abundance: NA; CDR3aa: CASSGRGNPYEQYF; CDR3nt: TGTGCCAGTAGCGGGAGGGGGAATCCCTACGAGCAGTACTTC
j_gene: TRBJ1-3; v_gene: TRBV30; d_gene: NA; abundance: few; CDR3aa: CAWRPRRARGSGNTIYF; CDR3nt: TGTGCCTGGAGACCACGCCGGGCTAGAGGGAGCGGAAACACCATATATTTT
j_gene: TRBJ1-6; v_gene: TRBV30; d_gene: NA; abundance: NA; CDR3aa: CAWSGGQTATYNSPLHF; CDR3nt: TGTGCCTGGAGCGGTGGACAGACCGCGACCTATAATTCACCCCTCCACTTT
j_gene: TRBJ1-1; v_gene: TRBV18; d_gene: NA; abundance: NA; CDR3aa: CASSPRQMNTEAFF; CDR3nt: TGTGCCAGCTCACCGAGGCAGATGAACACTGAAGCTTTCTTT
j_gene: TRBJ1-5; v_gene: TRBV4-1; d_gene: NA; abundance: NA; CDR3aa: CASSHGVADNQPQHF; CDR3nt: TGCGCCAGCAGCCACGGGGTTGCGGATAATCAGCCCCAGCATTTT
j_gene: TRBJ2-5; v_gene: TRBV3-1/TRBV3-2; d_gene: TRBD2; abundance: NA; CDR3aa: CASSQGIPWLAGRGTQYF; CDR3nt: TGTGCCAGCAGCCAAGGGATCCCGTGGCTAGCGGGCCGCGGGACCCAGTACTTC
j_gene: TRBJ2-7; v_gene: TRBV29-1; d_gene: NA; abundance: NA; CDR3aa: CSVVTSQAYEQYF; CDR3nt: TGCAGCGTTGTTACATCTCAAGCCTACGAGCAGTACTTC
j_gene: TRBJ2-1; v_gene: TRBV2; d_gene: TRBD2; abundance: NA; CDR3aa: CASSEQREYEQFF; CDR3nt: TGTGCCAGCAGTGAACAGCGGGAGTATGAGCAGTTCTTC
j_gene: TRBJ2-1; v_gene: TRBV11-2; d_gene: NA; abundance: NA; CDR3aa: CASSVVQRVNNEQFF; CDR3nt: TGTGCCAGCAGTGTAGTCCAGCGGGTAAACAATGAGCAGTTCTTC
j_gene: TRBJ1-1; v_gene: TRBV28; d_gene: NA; abundance: NA; CDR3aa: CASSFSGREDTEAFF; CDR3nt: TGTGCCAGCAGTTTTTCTGGACGCGAGGACACTGAAGCTTTCTTT
j_gene: TRBJ2-1; v_gene: TRBV3-1/TRBV3-2; d_gene: NA; abundance: NA; CDR3aa: CASSRINEQFF; CDR3nt: TGTGCCAGCAGCCGCATCAATGAGCAGTTCTTC
j_gene: TRBJ2-1; v_gene: TRBV5-1; d_gene: NA; abundance: NA; CDR3aa: CASSLEQTRYNEQFF; CDR3nt: TGCGCCAGCAGCTTGGAACAGACCCGCTACAATGAGCAGTTCTTC
j_gene: TRBJ2-3; v_gene: TRBV11-3; d_gene: NA; abundance: NA; CDR3aa: CASSFTTDTQYF; CDR3nt: TGTGCCAGCAGCTTTACCACAGATACGCAGTATTTT
j_gene: TRBJ2-7; v_gene: TRBV5-1; d_gene: TRBD2; abundance: NA; CDR3aa: CASSAGLAGVWEQYF; CDR3nt: TGCGCCAGCAGCGCGGGACTAGCGGGGGTTTGGGAGCAGTACTTC
j_gene: TRBJ1-5; v_gene: TRBV11-2; d_gene: NA; abundance: NA; CDR3aa: CASTQTVDQPQHF; CDR3nt: TGTGCCAGCACCCAGACAGTTGATCAGCCCCAGCATTTT
j_gene: TRBJ1-4; v_gene: TRBV5-5; d_gene: NA; abundance: NA; CDR3aa: CASSLQSNEKLFF; CDR3nt: TGTGCCAGCAGCTTGCAGTCTAATGAAAAACTGTTTTTT
j_gene: TRBJ1-4; v_gene: TRBV6-6; d_gene: NA; abundance: NA; CDR3aa: CASSYSRGPGGKLFF; CDR3nt: TGTGCCAGCAGTTACTCTCGGGGGCCGGGCGGAAAACTGTTTTTT
j_gene: TRBJ1-5; v_gene: TRBV3-1/TRBV3-2; d_gene: NA; abundance: NA; CDR3aa: CASSQGRAQPQHF; CDR3nt: TGTGCCAGCAGCCAAGGGCGGGCACAGCCCCAGCATTTT
j_gene: TRBJ1-5; v_gene: TRBV6-6; d_gene: NA; abundance: NA; CDR3aa: CASSYSKGGSNQPQHF; CDR3nt: TGTGCCAGCAGTTACTCGAAGGGTGGGAGCAATCAGCCCCAGCATTTT
j_gene: TRBJ2-2; v_gene: TRBV10-3; d_gene: NA; abundance: NA; CDR3aa: CAISDLPTGELFF; CDR3nt: TGTGCCATCAGTGATCTGCCTACCGGGGAGCTGTTTTTT
j_gene: TRBJ2-5; v_gene: TRBV9; d_gene: TRBD2; abundance: once; CDR3aa: CASGASGYQETQYF; CDR3nt: TGTGCCAGCGGGGCTAGCGGCTACCAAGAGACCCAGTACTTC
j_gene: TRBJ1-2; v_gene: TRBV10-3; d_gene: TRBD1; abundance: NA; CDR3aa: CAISPGQGIANYGYTF; CDR3nt: TGTGCCATCAGTCCGGGACAGGGGATCGCTAACTATGGCTACACCTTC
j_gene: TRBJ1-2; v_gene: TRBV6-4; d_gene: NA; abundance: once; CDR3aa: CASSVGPSPGLYGYTF; CDR3nt: TGTGCCAGCAGTGTTGGTCCCAGCCCGGGGCTCTATGGCTACACCTTC
j_gene: TRBJ2-1; v_gene: TRBV12-5; d_gene: TRBD1; abundance: NA; CDR3aa: CASGPGQGANEQFF; CDR3nt: TGTGCTAGTGGTCCAGGACAGGGAGCAAATGAGCAGTTCTTC
j_gene: TRBJ1-2; v_gene: TRBV7-8; d_gene: NA; abundance: NA; CDR3aa: CASSLGSPGAGWYGYTF; CDR3nt: TGTGCCAGCAGCTTAGGATCCCCCGGGGCAGGGTGGTATGGCTACACCTTC
j_gene: TRBJ2-1; v_gene: TRBV19; d_gene: NA; abundance: NA; CDR3aa: CASKQRPGNHEQFF; CDR3nt: TGTGCCAGTAAGCAGCGGCCCGGCAACCATGAGCAGTTCTTC
j_gene: TRBJ2-2; v_gene: TRBV5-1; d_gene: TRBD1; abundance: NA; CDR3aa: CASSRPGTGGNTGELFF; CDR3nt: TGCGCCAGCAGCAGGCCTGGGACAGGGGGGAACACCGGGGAGCTGTTTTTT